This passage covers 8 T cell receptor beta chains from one sample sequenced in a study of OX40 agonist ivuxolimab in advanced cancers. Using immunoSEQ multiplex PCR, the repertoire was profiled, and TCRdb retains in-frame clones only, with some absent. The profile shows about 50,000 clones, more than 85% of them singletons. The material was CD4+ or CD8+ T cells sorted from blood, obtained in a trial of the OX40 agonist ivuxolimab. The receptors shown here come from an adult with an advanced solid tumor such as melanoma, head and neck, liver or kidney cancer.

This clone is a singleton in its sample. V is TRBV2 and J is TRBJ2-5, with a tentative D call TRBD2 (5 bases). CDR1 is SNHLY, CDR2 FYNNEI, per germline. Trimming cost V 5 bases and J 1 base, with 11 bases left between them. The CDR3 contains 14 residues. CDR3 nucleotide sequence: TGTGCCAGCAGTCCGGGAACACTCCAAGAGACCCAGTACTTC. Translating it yields CASSPGTLQETQYF.

This clone was detected only once. J is TRBJ2-7 and V is TRBV18; D is perhaps TRBD1 (6 bases). V was pared by 1 base and J by 3 bases, with 7 bases between. The CDR3 runs to 13 residues. Germline values: CDR1 KGHSH, CDR2 LQKENI. The CDR3 here is CASSPRTDYEQYF. The CDR3 nucleotides are TGTGCCAGCTCACCACGGACAGACTACGAGCAGTACTTC. Based on the CDR3 plus reference TRBV18 and TRBJ2-7, the full variable domain is NAGVMQNPRHLVRRRGQEARLRCSPMKGHSHVYWYRQLPEEGLKFMVYLQKENIIDESGMPKERFSAEFPKEGPSILRIQQVVRGDSAAYFCASSPRTDYEQYFGPGTRLTVT.

This clone was counted a few times. The genes are TRBV6-1 and TRBJ1-1; D call uncertain. The germline CDR1 and CDR2 sequences are MNHNS and SASEGT. V was pared by 10 bases and J by 4 bases, with 16 bases between. This CDR3 contains 13 residues. CDR3 in amino acids: CAIPTPEGTEAFF. The CDR3 nucleotides are TGTGCCATCCCGACACCCGAGGGCACTGAAGCTTTCTTT.

This clone showed up just a few times. The chain employs TRBV7-3 and TRBJ2-1, with 8 bases fitting TRBD1. The ends lost 2 bases at V and 6 bases at J; junction bases unmatched: 9. The CDR3 is made up of 16 amino acids. Germline V gene sequence: CDR1 SGHTA, CDR2 FQGTGA. CDR3 nucleotide sequence: TGTGCCAGCAGCTTATACCCTGGACAGGGTTCCAATGAGCAGTTCTTC. Translating it yields CASSLYPGQGSNEQFF. The full variable domain, with the rest looked up from reference TRBV7-3 and TRBJ2-1, is GAGVSQTPSNKVTEKGKYVELRCDPISGHTALYWYRQSLGQGPEFLIYFQGTGAADDSGLPNDRFFAVRPEGSVSTLKIQRTERGDSAVYLCASSLYPGQGSNEQFFGPGTRLTVL.

V usage is TRBV7-9 and J usage is TRBJ1-6; tentative D call: TRBD1 (6 bases). Germline CDR1 reads SEHNR; CDR2 reads FQNEAQ (reference sequence). Trimming pared 2 bases from V and 4 bases from J, leaving 12 bases between. The CDR3 is 16 amino acids. For the CDR3, the DNA is TGTGCCAGCAGCTTATCCGGGACAACATATAATTCACCCCTCCACTTT. Translated: CASSLSGTTYNSPLHF. Supplemented by reference TRBV7-9 and TRBJ1-6, the full variable domain reads DTGVSQNPRHKITKRGQNVTFRCDPISEHNRLYWYRQTLGQGPEFLTYFQNEAQLEKSRLLSDRFSAERPKGSFSTLEIQRTEQGDSAMYLCASSLSGTTYNSPLHFGNGTRLTVT.

The rearrangement links TRBV6-5 to TRBJ1-3, with D unclear. Looked up from germline, CDR1 is MNHEY and CDR2 is SVGAGI. The CDR3 consists of 15 residues. V lost 2 bases and J lost 0, with 8 bases in between. The CDR3 DNA sequence: TGTGCCAGCAGTTACAGGTCCGGCTCTGGAAACACCATATATTTT. Protein product: CASSYRSGSGNTIYF.

This clone was recorded only once. This chain links TRBV6-1 with TRBJ2-7; TRBD1 is a possible D gene (5 bases). CDR1 MNHNS and CDR2 SASEGT come from the germline V gene. Trimming cost V 6 bases and J 6 bases, with 18 bases left between them. This CDR3 is 14 amino acids long. DNA of the CDR3: TGTGCCAGCAGACTGGACCTGACGCAGGGCGAGCAGTACTTC. It codes for CASRLDLTQGEQYF.

The genes are TRBV4-2 and TRBJ1-1; TRBD1 might be the D (6 bases). Germline CDR1 LGHNA, CDR2 YNFKEQ. V dropped 0 bases and J dropped 4 bases, with 12 bases sitting between them. This CDR3 spans 15 amino acids. The DNA of the CDR3 is TGTGCCAGCAGCCAAGAGGGGGCTAGGGGCACTGAAGCTTTCTTT. Its protein product is CASSQEGARGTEAFF.